This T cell receptor beta chain was identified in a study of T-cell reconstitution after alpha-beta-depleted transplantation in children. The V and J ends lost 2 bases and 2 bases, in that order; junction bases with no gene match: 11. This CDR3 spans 17 amino acids. Germline loops: CDR1 MNHEY, CDR2 SVGAGI. For TCRbeta, the library was prepared with unique molecular identifiers. TCRdb used MiXCR to reprocess the PCR reads, holding one entry per CDR3 protein. Counted here are hundreds of thousands of distinct CDR3 sequences, about 18% occurring once; the ten biggest clones make up 2.5% to 3.5%. The sequencing used PBMCs from the stem cell graft donor, collected from the stem cell graft. The sequence derives from a human donor who donated a stem cell graft to a child with acute lymphoblastic leukemia. This chain connects TRBV6-5 to TRBJ2-5; 7 bases align to TRBD1. CDR3 residues: CASSYTTDRELQETQYF. CDR3 nucleotide sequence: TGTGCCAGCAGTTACACCACTGACAGGGAATTACAAGAGACCCAGTACTTC.